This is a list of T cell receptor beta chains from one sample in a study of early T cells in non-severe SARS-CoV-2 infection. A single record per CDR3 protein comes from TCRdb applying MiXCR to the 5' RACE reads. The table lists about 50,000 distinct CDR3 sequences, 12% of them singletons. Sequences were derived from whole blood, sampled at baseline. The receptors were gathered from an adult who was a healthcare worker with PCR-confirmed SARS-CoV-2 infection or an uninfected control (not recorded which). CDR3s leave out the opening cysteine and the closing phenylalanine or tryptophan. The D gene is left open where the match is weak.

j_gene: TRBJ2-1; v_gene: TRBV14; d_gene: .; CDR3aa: ASSQVTSQSNEQF
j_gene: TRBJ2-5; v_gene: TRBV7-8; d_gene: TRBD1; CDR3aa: ASSRTGPTETQY
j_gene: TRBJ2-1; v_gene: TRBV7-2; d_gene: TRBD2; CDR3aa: ASSFLFGGLAGLNEQF
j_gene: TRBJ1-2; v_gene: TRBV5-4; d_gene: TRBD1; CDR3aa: ASSLGQGSYGYT
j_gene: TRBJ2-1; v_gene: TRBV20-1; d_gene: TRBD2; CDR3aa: SSQIGRESAEQF
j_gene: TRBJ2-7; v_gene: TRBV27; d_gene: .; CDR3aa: ASSLSGGPSYEQY
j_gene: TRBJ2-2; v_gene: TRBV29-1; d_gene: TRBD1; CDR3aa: SVGGQENTGELF
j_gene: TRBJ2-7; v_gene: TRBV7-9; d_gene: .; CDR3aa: ASSFPGNPYEQY
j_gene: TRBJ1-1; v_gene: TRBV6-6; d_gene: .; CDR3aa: ASSYRAADGTEAF
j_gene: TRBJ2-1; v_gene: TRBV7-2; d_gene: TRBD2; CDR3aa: ASSWTSAETNEQF
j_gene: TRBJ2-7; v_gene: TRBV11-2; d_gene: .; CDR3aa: ASSGGQGGEQY
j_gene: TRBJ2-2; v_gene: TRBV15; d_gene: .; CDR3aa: ATSRVRENTGELF
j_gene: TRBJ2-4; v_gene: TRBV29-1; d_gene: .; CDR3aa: SVSTSKNIQY
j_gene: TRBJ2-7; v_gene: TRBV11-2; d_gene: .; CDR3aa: ASSSGLEQY
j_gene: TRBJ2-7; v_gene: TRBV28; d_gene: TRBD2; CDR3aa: ASIPSGTSYEQY
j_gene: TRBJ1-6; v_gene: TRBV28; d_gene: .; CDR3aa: ASSFGPGPNSPLH
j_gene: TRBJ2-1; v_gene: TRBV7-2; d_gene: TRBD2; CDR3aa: ASSLAPQSGRFF
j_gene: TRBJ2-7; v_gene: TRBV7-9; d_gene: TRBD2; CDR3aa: ASSTHKTARLTAGELYEQY
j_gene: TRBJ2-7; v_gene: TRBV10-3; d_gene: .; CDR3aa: AISTSQQQY
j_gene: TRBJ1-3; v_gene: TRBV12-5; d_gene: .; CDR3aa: ASGLALGPSGNTIY
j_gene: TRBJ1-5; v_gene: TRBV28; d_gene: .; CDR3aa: ASSLRGYNQPQH
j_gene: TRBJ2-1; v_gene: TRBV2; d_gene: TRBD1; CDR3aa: ASRGQGAGNEQF
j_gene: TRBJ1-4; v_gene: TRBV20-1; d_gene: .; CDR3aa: SATPGSTNEKLF
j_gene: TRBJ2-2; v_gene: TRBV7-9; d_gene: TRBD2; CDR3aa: ASSPGLAVNTGELF
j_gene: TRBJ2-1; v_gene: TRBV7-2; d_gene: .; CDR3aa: ASSFHSGGNEQL
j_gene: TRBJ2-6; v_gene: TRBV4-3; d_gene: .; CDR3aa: ASSQDLGSVMGGANVLT
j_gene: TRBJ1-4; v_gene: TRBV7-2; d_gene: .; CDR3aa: ASSSLTDQRLF
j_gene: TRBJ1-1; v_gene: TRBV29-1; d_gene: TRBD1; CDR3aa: SAKDRGANTEAF
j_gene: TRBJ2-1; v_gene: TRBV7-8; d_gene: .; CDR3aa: ASSLARRPSSYNEQF
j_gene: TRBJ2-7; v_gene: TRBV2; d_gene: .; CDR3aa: ASSADSWVEQY
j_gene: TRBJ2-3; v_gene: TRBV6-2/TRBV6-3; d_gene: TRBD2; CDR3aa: ASSIPSGIGSSDTQY
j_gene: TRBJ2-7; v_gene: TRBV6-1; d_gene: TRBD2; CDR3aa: ASSGRMAGDYEQY
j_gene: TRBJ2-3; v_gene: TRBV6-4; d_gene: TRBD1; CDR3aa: ASSDGTGGADTQY
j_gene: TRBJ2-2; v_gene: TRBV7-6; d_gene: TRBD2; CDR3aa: ASSPPAAGGAGELF
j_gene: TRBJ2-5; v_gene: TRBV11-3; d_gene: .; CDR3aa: ASSRQQETQY
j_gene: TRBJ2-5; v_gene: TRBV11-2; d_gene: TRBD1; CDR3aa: ASSRTGSQETQY